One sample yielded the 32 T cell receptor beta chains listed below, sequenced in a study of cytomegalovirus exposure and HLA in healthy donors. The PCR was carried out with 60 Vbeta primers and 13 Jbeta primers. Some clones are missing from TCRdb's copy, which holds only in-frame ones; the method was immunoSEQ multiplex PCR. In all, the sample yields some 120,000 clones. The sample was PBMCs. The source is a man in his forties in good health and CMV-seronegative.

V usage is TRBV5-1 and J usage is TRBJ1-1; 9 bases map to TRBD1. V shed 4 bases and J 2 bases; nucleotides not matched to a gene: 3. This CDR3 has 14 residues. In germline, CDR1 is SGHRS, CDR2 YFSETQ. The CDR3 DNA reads TGCGCCAGCAGCCAACAGGGGGCTAACACTGAAGCTTTCTTT. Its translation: CASSQQGANTEAFF.

DNA for the CDR3: TGTGCCAGTACCAGAGGGACTAGCGGGATCTACAATGAGCAGTTCTTC. Its protein is CASTRGTSGIYNEQFF. The rearrangement joins TRBV19 to TRBJ2-1, with 13 bases identical to TRBD2. This CDR3 spans 16 amino acids. From germline, CDR1 is LNHDA and CDR2 SQIVND (reference sequence). Losses at the gene ends were 7 bases for V and 3 bases for J; bases not matched to a gene: 6.

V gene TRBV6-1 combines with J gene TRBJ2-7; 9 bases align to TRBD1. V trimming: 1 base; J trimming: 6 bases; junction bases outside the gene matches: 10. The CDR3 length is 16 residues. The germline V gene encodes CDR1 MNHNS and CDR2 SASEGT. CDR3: CASSEGAGQGPSEQYF. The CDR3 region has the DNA TGTGCCAGCAGTGAAGGGGCGGGACAGGGACCCTCCGAGCAGTACTTC.

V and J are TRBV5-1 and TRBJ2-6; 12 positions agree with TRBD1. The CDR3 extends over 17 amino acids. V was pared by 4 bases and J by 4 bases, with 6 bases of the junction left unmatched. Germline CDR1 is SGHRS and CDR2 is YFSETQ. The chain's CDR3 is CASSLGQGAIGANVLTF. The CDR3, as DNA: TGCGCCAGCAGCCTGGGACAGGGGGCGATCGGGGCCAACGTCCTGACTTTC.

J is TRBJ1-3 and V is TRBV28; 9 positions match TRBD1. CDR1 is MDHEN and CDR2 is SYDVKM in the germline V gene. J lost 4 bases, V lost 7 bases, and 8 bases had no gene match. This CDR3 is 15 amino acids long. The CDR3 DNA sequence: TGTGCCAGCATCTTAACAGGGGGCAAAGGAAACACCATATATTTT. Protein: CASILTGGKGNTIYF.

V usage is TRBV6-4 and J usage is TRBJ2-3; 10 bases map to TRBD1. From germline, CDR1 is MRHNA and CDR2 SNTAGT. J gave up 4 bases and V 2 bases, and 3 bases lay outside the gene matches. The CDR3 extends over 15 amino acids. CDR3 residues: CASSDTGQGADTQYF. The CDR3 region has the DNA TGTGCCAGCAGTGACACTGGACAGGGGGCAGATACGCAGTATTTT.

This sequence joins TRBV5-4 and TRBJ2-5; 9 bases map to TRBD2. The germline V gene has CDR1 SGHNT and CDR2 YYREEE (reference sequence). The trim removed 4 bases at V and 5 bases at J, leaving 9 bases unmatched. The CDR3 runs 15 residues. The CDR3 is CASSTGLAWLETQYF. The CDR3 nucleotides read TGTGCCAGCAGCACCGGACTAGCGTGGTTGGAGACCCAGTACTTC. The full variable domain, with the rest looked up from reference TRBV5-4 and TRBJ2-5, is ETGVTQSPTHLIKTRGQQVTLRCSSQSGHNTVSWYQQALGQGPQFIFQYYREEENGRGNFPPRFSGLQFPNYSSELNVNALELDDSALYLCASSTGLAWLETQYFGPGTRLLVL.

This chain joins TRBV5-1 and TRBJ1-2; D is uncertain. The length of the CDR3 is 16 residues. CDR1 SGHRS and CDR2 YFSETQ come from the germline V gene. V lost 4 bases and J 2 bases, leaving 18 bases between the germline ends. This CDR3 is CASSPAPPGGNYGYTF. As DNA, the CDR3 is TGCGCCAGCAGCCCCGCCCCCCCAGGAGGAAACTATGGCTACACCTTC.

The CDR3 sequence: CASSLPGGLGQPQHF. The CDR3 DNA is TGTGCCAGCAGCTTACCGGGGGGGCTCGGGCAGCCCCAGCATTTT. The chain links TRBV7-2 to TRBJ1-5; possibly TRBD1 for D (6 bases). Trimming removed 2 bases at V and 7 bases at J, with 15 bases between. The CDR3 has 15 residues. Germline values: CDR1 SGHTA, CDR2 FQGNSA.

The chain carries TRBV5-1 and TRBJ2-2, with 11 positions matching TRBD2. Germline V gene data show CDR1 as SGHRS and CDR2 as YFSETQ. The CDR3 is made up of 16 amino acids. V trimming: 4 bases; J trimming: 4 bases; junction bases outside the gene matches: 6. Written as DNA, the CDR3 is TGCGCCAGCAGCCCCCGACTAGCGGGGACCACCGGGGAGCTGTTTTTT. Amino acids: CASSPRLAGTTGELFF.

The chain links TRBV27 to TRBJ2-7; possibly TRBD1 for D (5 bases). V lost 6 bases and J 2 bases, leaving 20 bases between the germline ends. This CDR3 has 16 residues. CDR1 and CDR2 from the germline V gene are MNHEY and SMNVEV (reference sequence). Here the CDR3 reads CASSEAKGAHTYEQYF. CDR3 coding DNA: TGTGCCAGCAGCGAAGCGAAAGGGGCACATACCTACGAGCAGTACTTC.

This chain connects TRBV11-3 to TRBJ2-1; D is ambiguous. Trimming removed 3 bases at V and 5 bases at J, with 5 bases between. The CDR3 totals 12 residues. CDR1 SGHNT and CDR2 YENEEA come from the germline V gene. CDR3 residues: CASSFRDNEQFF. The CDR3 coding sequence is TGTGCCAGCAGCTTTCGGGACAATGAGCAGTTCTTC.

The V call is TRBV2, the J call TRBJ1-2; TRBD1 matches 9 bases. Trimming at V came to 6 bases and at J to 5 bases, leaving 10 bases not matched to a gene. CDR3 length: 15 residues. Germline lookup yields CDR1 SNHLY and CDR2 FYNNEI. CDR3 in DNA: TGTGCCAGCAGGGGAGGACAGGGGAGTCCGTATGGCTACACCTTC. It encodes CASRGGQGSPYGYTF.

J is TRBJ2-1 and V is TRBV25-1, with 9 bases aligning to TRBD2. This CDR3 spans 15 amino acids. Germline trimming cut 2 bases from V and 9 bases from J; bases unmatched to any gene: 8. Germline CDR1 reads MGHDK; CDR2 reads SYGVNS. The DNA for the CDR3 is TGTGCCAGCAGTGAAATTGGCGGGAGGGTCGGTGAGCAGTTCTTC. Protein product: CASSEIGGRVGEQFF.

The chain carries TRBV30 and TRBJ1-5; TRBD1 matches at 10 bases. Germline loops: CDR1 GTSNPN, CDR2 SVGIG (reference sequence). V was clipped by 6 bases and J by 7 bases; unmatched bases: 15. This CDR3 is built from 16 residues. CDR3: CACSVTGTGEGQPQHF. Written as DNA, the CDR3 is TGTGCCTGTTCTGTAACCGGGACAGGGGAGGGCCAGCCCCAGCATTTT.

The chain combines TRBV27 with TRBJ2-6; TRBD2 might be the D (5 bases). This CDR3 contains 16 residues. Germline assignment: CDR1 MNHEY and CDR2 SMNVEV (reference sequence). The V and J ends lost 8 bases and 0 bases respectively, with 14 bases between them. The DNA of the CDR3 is TGTGCCAGCTGCTGGACTGGCGCCTCTGGGGCCAACGTCCTGACTTTC. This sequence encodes CASCWTGASGANVLTF.

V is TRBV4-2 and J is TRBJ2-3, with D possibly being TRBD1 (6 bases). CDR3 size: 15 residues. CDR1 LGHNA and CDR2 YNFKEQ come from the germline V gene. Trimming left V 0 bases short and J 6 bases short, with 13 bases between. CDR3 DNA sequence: TGTGCCAGCAGCCAAGACTGGGGGCAGGCGGATACGCAGTATTTT. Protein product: CASSQDWGQADTQYF.

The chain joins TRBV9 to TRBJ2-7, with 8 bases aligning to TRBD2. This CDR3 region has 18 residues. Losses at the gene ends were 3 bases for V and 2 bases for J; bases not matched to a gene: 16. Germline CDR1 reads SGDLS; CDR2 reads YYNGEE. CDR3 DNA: TGTGCCAGCAGCGGCTCCGAAGCCTTGGCGGGAGGAGCCTACGAGCAGTACTTC. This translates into CASSGSEALAGGAYEQYF.

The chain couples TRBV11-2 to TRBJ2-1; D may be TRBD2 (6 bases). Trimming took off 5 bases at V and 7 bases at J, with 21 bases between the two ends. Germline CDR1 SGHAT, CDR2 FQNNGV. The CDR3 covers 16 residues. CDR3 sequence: CASSTYLGDSTNEQFF. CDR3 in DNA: TGTGCCAGCAGCACCTATCTGGGGGACTCCACAAATGAGCAGTTCTTC.

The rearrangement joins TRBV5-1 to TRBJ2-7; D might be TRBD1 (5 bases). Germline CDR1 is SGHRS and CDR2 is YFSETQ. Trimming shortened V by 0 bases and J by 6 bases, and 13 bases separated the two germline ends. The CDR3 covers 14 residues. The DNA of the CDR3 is TGCGCCAGCAGCTTGGCCGTGCAGGGTCCCGAGCAGTACTTC. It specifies CASSLAVQGPEQYF.

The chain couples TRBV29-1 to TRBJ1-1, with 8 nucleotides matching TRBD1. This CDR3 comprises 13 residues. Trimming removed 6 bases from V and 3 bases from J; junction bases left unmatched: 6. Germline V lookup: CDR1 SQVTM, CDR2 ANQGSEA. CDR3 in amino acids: CSVLQGDYTEAFF. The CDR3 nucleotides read TGCAGCGTGTTACAGGGGGACTACACTGAAGCTTTCTTT.

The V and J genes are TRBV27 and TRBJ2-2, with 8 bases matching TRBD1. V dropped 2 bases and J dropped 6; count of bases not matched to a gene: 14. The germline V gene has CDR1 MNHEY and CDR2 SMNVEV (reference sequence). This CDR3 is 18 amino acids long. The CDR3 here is CASSLSRGLLGKPGELFF. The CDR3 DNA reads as TGTGCCAGCAGTTTAAGCAGGGGGCTACTTGGGAAGCCCGGGGAGCTGTTTTTT.

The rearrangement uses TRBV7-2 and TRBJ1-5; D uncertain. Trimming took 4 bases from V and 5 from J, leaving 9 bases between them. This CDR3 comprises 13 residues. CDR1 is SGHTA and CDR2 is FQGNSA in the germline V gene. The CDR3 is CASSSRLDQPQHF. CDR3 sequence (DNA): TGTGCCAGCAGCTCGCGGCTGGATCAGCCCCAGCATTTT.

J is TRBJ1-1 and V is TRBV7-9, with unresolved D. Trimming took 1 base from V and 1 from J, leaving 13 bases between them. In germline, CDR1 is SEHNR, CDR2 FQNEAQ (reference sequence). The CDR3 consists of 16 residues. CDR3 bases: TGTGCCAGCAGCTTAGGGGAGACCGGAGGGAACACTGAAGCTTTCTTT. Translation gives CASSLGETGGNTEAFF.

The CDR3 spells CASSSGQNYEQYF. Here the CDR3 DNA reads TGTGCCAGCAGCTCCGGACAGAACTACGAGCAGTACTTC. The chain links TRBV5-4 to TRBJ2-7, with a tentative D call TRBD1 (6 bases). V gave up 3 bases and J gave up 3 bases, with 10 bases separating them. Germline V lookup: CDR1 SGHNT, CDR2 YYREEE (reference sequence). The CDR3 has 13 residues. Filled out from reference TRBV5-4 and TRBJ2-7, the complete variable domain reads ETGVTQSPTHLIKTRGQQVTLRCSSQSGHNTVSWYQQALGQGPQFIFQYYREEENGRGNFPPRFSGLQFPNYSSELNVNALELDDSALYLCASSSGQNYEQYFGPGTRLTVT.

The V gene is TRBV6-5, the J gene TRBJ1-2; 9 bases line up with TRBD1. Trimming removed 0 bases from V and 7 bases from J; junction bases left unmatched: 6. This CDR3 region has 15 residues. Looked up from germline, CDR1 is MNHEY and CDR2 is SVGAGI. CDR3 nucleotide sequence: TGTGCCAGCAGTTACTCGCCGGGACAGGGCGGTGGCTACACCTTC. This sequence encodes CASSYSPGQGGGYTF.

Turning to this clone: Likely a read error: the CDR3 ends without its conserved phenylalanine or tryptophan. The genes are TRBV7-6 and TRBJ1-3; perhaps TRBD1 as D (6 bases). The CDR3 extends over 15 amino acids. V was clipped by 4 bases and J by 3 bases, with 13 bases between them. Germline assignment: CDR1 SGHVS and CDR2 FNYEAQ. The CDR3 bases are TGTGCCAGCAGCTCAAGTCCAGGGGATGGAAACACCATATATCTT. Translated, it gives CASSSSPGDGNTIYL.

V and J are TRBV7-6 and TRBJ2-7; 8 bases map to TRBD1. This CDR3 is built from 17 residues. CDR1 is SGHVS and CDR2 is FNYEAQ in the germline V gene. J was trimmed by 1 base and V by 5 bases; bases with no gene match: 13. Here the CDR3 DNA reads TGTGCCAGCAGCGCAGAGCTCAGGGGGCGGGGATCCTACGAGCAGTACTTC. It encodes CASSAELRGRGSYEQYF.

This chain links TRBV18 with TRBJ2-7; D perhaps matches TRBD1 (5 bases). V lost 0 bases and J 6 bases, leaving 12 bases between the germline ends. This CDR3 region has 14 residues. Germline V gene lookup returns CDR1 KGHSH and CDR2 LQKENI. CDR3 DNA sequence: TGTGCCAGCTCACCACCAGCAGGGTGGTCCGAGCAGTACTTC. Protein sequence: CASSPPAGWSEQYF.

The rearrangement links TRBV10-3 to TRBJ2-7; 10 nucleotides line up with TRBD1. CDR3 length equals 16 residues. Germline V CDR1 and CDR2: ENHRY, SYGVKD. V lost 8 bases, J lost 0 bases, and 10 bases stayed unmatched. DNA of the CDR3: TGTGCCATCGGTGCGAGGGACAGGGGATACTCCTACGAGCAGTACTTC. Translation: CAIGARDRGYSYEQYF.

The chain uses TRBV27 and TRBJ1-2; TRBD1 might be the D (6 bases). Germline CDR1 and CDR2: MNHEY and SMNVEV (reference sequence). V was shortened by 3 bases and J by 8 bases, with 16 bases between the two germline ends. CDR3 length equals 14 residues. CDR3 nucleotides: TGTGCCAGCAGTTTGGGGCAGGGGATCTCCGGCTACACCTTC. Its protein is CASSLGQGISGYTF.

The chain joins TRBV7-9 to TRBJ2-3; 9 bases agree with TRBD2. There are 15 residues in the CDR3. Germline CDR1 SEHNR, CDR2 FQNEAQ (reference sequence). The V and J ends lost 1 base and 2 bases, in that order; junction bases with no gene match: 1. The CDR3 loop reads CASSLGGGVTDTQYF. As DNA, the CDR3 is TGTGCCAGCAGCTTAGGCGGGGGGGTCACAGATACGCAGTATTTT.